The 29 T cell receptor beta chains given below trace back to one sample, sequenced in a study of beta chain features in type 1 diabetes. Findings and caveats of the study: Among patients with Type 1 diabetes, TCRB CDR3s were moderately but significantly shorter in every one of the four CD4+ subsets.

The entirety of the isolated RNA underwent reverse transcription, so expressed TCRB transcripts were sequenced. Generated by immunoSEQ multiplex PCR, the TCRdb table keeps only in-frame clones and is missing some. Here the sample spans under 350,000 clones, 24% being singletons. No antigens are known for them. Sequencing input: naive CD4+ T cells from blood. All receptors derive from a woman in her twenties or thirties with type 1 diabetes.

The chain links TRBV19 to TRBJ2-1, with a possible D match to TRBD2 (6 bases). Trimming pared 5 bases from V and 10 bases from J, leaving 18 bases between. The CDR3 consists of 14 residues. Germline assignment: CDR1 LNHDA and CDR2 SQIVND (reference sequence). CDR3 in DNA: TGTGCCAGTAGTGTTCGGGAGTTTCCCGTGGAGCAGTTCTTC. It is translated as CASSVREFPVEQFF.

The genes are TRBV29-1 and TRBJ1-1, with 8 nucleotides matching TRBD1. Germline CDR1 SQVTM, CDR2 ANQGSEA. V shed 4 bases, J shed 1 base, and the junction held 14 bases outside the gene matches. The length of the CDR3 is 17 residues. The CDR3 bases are TGCAGCGTTGTCTTCTACAGGGGGGCGGGTGGGAACACTGAAGCTTTCTTT. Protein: CSVVFYRGAGGNTEAFF.

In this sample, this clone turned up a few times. DNA for the CDR3: TGCGCCAGCAGCCCGGTCCCACGAGAAGCCGGGGAGCTGTTTTTT. It codes for CASSPVPREAGELFF. The V call is TRBV5-1, the J call TRBJ2-2; the D is unclear. Germline lookup yields CDR1 SGHRS and CDR2 YFSETQ. The CDR3 length is 15 residues. V was pared by 4 bases and J by 6 bases, with 16 bases between.

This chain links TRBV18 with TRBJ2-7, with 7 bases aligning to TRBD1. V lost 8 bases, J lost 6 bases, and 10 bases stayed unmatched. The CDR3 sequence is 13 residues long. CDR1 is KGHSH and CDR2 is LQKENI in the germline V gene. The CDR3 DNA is TGTGCCAGCCGATCGACAGGGATCTCCGAGCAGTACTTC. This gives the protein CASRSTGISEQYF. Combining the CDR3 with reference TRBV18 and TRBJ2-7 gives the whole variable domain NAGVMQNPRHLVRRRGQEARLRCSPMKGHSHVYWYRQLPEEGLKFMVYLQKENIIDESGMPKERFSAEFPKEGPSILRIQQVVRGDSAAYFCASRSTGISEQYFGPGTRLTVT.

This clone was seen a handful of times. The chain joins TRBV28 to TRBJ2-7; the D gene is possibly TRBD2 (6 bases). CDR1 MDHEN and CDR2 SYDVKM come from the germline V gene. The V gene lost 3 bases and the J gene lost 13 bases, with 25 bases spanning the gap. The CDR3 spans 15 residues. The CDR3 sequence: CASSFFISTGTHTYF. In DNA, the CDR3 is TGTGCCAGCAGTTTTTTCATTAGTACCGGGACTCACACATACTTC.

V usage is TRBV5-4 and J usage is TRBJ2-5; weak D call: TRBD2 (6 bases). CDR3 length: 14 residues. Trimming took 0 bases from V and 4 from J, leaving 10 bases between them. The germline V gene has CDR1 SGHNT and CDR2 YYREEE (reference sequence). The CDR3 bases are TGTGCCAGCAGCTTGGCAGGTAGCGGAGAGACCCAGTACTTC. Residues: CASSLAGSGETQYF.

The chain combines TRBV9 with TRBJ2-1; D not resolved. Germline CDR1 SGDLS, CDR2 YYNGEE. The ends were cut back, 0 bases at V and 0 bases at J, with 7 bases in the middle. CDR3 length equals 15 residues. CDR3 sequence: CASSVDWSSYNEQFF. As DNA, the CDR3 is TGTGCCAGCAGCGTAGACTGGAGCTCCTACAATGAGCAGTTCTTC.

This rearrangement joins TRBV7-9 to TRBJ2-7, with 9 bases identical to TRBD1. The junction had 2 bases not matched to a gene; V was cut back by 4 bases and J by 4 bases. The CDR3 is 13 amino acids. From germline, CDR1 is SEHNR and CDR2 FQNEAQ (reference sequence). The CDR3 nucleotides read TGTGCCAGCAGCTATGACAGGGGGTACGAGCAGTACTTC. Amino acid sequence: CASSYDRGYEQYF.

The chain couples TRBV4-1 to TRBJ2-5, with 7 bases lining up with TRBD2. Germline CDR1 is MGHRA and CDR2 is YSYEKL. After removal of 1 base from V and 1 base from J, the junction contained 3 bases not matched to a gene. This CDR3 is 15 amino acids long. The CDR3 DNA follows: TGCGCCAGCAGCCAAGCAGGGACTACCCAAGAGACCCAGTACTTC. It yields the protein CASSQAGTTQETQYF.

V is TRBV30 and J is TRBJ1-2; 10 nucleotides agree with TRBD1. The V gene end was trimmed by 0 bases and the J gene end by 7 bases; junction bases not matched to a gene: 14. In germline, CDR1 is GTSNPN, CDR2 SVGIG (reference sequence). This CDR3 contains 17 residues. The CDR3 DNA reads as TGTGCCTGGAGTGTCCGATCTACCCTCCGGGACAGGGGTGGCTACACCTTC. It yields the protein CAWSVRSTLRDRGGYTF.

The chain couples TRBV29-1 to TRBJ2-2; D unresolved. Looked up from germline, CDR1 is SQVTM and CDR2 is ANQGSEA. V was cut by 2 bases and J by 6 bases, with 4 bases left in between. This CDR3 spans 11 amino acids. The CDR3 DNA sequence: TGCAGCGTTGAAAGCCCCGGGGAGCTGTTTTTT. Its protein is CSVESPGELFF.

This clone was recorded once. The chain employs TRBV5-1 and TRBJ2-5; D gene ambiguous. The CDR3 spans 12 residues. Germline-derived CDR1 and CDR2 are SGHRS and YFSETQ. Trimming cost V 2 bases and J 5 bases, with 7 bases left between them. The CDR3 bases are TGCGCCAGCAGCTTCCCTACGGAGACCCAGTACTTC. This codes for CASSFPTETQYF.

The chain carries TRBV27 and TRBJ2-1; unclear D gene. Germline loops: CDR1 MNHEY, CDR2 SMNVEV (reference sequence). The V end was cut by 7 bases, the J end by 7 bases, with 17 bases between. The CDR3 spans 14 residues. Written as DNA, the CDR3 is TGTGCCAGCAACCCTAGTGGGTTAAGAAATGAGCAGTTCTTC. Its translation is CASNPSGLRNEQFF.

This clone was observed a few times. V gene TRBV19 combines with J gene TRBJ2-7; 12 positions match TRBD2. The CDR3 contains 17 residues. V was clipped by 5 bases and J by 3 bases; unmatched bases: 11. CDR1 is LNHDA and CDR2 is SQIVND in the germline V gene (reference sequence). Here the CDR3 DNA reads TGTGCCAGTAGTGCCGGCAACGGACTAGCGGGAAGCTACGAGCAGTACTTC. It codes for CASSAGNGLAGSYEQYF.

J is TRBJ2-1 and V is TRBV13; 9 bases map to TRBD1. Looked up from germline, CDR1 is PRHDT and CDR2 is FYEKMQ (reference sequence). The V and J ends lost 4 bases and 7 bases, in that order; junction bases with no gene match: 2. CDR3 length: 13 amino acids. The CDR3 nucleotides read TGTGCCAGCAGCTCACAGGGGGCGAATGAGCAGTTCTTC. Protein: CASSSQGANEQFF.

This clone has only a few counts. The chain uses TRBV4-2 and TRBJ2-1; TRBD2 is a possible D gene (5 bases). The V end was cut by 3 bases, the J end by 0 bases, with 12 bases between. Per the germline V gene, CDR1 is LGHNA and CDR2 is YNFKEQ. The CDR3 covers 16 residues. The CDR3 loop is CASSHRTYSSYNEQFF. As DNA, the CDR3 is TGTGCCAGCAGCCATCGGACTTATAGCTCCTACAATGAGCAGTTCTTC.

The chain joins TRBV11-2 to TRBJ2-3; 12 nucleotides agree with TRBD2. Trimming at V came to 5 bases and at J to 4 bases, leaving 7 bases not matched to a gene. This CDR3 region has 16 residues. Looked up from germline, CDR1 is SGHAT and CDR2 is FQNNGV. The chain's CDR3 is CASSRRTSGIPDTQYF. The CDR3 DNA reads TGTGCCAGCAGCCGTAGGACTAGCGGGATCCCAGATACGCAGTATTTT. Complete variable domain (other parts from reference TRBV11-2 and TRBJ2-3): EAGVAQSPRYKIIEKRQSVAFWCNPISGHATLYWYQQILGQGPKLLIQFQNNGVVDDSQLPKDRFSAERLKGVDSTLKIQPAKLEDSAVYLCASSRRTSGIPDTQYFGPGTRLTVL.

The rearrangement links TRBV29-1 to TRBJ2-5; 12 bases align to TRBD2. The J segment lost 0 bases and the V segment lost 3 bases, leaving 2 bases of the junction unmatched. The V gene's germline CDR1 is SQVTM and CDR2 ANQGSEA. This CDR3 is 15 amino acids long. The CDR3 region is CSVDGTSGYQETQYF. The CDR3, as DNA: TGCAGCGTTGATGGGACTAGCGGGTACCAAGAGACCCAGTACTTC.

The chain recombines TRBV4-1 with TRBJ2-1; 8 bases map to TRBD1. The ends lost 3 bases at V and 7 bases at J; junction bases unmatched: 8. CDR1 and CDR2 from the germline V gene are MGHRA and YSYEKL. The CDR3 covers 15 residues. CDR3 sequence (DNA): TGCGCCAGCAGCCATCCGGGACAGGTTGGGAATGAGCAGTTCTTC. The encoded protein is CASSHPGQVGNEQFF.

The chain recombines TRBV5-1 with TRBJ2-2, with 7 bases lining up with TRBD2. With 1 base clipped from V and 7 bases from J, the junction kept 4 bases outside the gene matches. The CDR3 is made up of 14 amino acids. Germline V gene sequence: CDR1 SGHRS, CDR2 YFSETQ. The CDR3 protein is CASSLSGIRGELFF. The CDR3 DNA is TGCGCCAGCAGCTTGAGCGGGATTCGCGGGGAGCTGTTTTTT.

CDR3 sequence: CASSLGVAGEQFF. The DNA for the CDR3 is TGCGCCAGCAGCTTGGGGGTAGCCGGTGAGCAGTTCTTC. J is TRBJ2-1 and V is TRBV5-1, with D hard to call. Trimming removed 0 bases at V and 9 bases at J, with 10 bases between. CDR1 and CDR2 from the germline V gene are SGHRS and YFSETQ. This CDR3 has 13 amino acids.

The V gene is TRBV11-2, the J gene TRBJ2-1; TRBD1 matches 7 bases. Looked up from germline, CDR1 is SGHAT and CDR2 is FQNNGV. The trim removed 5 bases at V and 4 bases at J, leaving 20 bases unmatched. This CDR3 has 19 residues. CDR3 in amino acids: CASSHYRVRGNTPYNEQFF. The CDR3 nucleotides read TGTGCCAGCAGCCACTACAGGGTCAGGGGGAATACACCATACAATGAGCAGTTCTTC.

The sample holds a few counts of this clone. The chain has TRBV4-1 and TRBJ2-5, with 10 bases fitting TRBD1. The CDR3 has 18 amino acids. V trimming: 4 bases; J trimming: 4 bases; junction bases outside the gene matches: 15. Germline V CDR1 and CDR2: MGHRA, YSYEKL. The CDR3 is CASSLMGTGVSSGETQYF. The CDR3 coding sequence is TGCGCCAGCAGCCTGATGGGGACAGGGGTCTCGAGTGGAGAGACCCAGTACTTC.

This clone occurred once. CDR3 amino acids: CASRPLSTRQPQHF. The CDR3 region has the DNA TGTGCCAGCAGGCCTCTTAGTACGCGACAGCCCCAGCATTTT. This chain uses TRBV6-6 with TRBJ1-5; no clear D gene. This CDR3 has 14 residues. Germline CDR1 and CDR2: MNHNY and SVGAGI (reference sequence). V was pared by 6 bases and J by 7 bases, with 16 bases between.

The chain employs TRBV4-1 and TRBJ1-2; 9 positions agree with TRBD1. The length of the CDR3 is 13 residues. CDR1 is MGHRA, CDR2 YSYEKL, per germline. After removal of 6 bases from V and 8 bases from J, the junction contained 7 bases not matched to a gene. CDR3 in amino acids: CASRMTGGRGYTF. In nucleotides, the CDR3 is TGCGCCAGCAGAATGACAGGGGGTCGGGGCTACACCTTC.

The CDR3 region is CSGKQGADTEAFF. The CDR3 coding sequence is TGCAGCGGTAAACAGGGGGCTGACACTGAAGCTTTCTTT. The chain employs TRBV29-1 and TRBJ1-1; 9 bases fit TRBD1. Germline values: CDR1 SQVTM, CDR2 ANQGSEA. CDR3 length: 13 amino acids. V lost 7 bases to trimming and J lost 3 bases; unmatched junction nucleotides: 6.

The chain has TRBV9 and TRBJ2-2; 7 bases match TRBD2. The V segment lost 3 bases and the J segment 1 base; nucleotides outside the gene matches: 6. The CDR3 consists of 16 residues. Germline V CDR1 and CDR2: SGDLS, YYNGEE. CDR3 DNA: TGTGCCAGCAGCGCACAGACTAGCTTGAACACCGGGGAGCTGTTTTTT. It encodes CASSAQTSLNTGELFF.

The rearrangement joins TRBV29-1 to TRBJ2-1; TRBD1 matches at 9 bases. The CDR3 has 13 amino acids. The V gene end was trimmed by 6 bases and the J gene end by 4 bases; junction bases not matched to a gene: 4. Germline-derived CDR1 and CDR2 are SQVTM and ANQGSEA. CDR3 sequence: CSVPGQGYNEQFF. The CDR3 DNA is TGCAGCGTGCCGGGACAGGGTTACAATGAGCAGTTCTTC.

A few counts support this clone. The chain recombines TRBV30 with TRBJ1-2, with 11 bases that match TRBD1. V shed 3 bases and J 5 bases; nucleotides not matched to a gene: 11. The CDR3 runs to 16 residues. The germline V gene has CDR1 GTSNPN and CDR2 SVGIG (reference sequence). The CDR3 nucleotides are TGTGCCTGGAGGACCGCCCTTGGGGACAGGGGGTATGGCTACACCTTC. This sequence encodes CAWRTALGDRGYGYTF.